The 4 T cell receptor beta chains given below trace back to one sample, sequenced in a study of blood T cell repertoires in COVID-19. Clones were read by immunoSEQ multiplex PCR, and TCRdb kept only the in-frame ones, dropping some. The repertoire holds about 270,000 clones, 91% seen once, with under 3% in the top ten. The source material was peripheral blood. All receptors come from a young adult with COVID-19, enrolled during active disease.

The CDR3 reads CASSMPIAGSYNEQFF. DNA for the CDR3: TGTGCCAGCAGTATGCCCATAGCGGGCTCCTACAATGAGCAGTTCTTC. The V and J genes are TRBV7-2 and TRBJ2-1, with 7 bases identical to TRBD2. The CDR3 has 16 residues. After removal of 6 bases from V and 0 bases from J, the junction contained 8 bases not matched to a gene. Germline V lookup: CDR1 SGHTA, CDR2 FQGNSA.

The chain couples TRBV7-9 to TRBJ2-7; no clear D gene. V was clipped by 0 bases and J by 2 bases, with 5 bases between them. CDR3 size: 13 residues. Germline V lookup: CDR1 SEHNR, CDR2 FQNEAQ (reference sequence). CDR3 in amino acids: CASSLAATYEQYF. The CDR3, as DNA: TGTGCCAGCAGCTTAGCCGCGACCTACGAGCAGTACTTC.

This clone was counted between two and nine times. This chain links TRBV15 with TRBJ2-5, with 8 nucleotides matching TRBD2. The length of the CDR3 is 16 residues. After removal of 2 bases from V and 3 bases from J, the junction contained 8 bases not matched to a gene. Per germline, CDR1 LNHNV and CDR2 YYDKDF (reference sequence). Written as DNA, the CDR3 is TGTGCCACCAGCAGATGGGATAGCGGGATAGAAGAGACCCAGTACTTC. Protein product: CATSRWDSGIEETQYF.

The CDR3 coding sequence is TGCGCCAGCAGCCAGTCGGCGGATACTGAAGCTTTCTTT. Protein: CASSQSADTEAFF. The genes are TRBV4-1 and TRBJ1-1; D gene unclear. Germline CDR1 reads MGHRA; CDR2 reads YSYEKL. V was cut by 3 bases and J by 5 bases, with 10 bases left in between. This CDR3 has 13 amino acids.